The T cell receptor (beta chain) under discussion was sequenced for a study of blood T cell repertoires in COVID-19. Study-wide context: Sources were T cells, B-cell-depleted T cells, or PBMCs; the material itself was cDNA or gDNA.

Trimming cost V 0 bases and J 4 bases, with 15 bases left between them. The CDR3 is 16 residues long. Participants had their cohort set by participant-reported clinical history. Participants classified as exposed had met a COVID-19 case within 2 weeks before study entry. In the study's own analysis: Quantification of nucleated cells was approximated via reference gene primer amplification. Profiling relied on immunoSEQ multiplex PCR, and the TCRdb table lists in-frame clones only, not all of them. V and J calls and clone size are those listed in that table; D and trimming were worked out from the DNA. The profile shows roughly 260,000 clones, about four fifths of them singletons.

The TCR sequence derives from a woman between 40 and 55 years old who had been exposed to COVID-19. The chain couples TRBV23-1 to TRBJ1-1; D unresolved. Being an ORF, TRBV23-1 has a function that is uncertain. Sequencing used PBMCs or T cells enriched from blood (not recorded which). The CDR3 DNA reads as TGCGCCAGCAGTCAATCTCGGCGGCTTTTGTCCACTGAAGCTTTCTTT. The encoded protein is CASSQSRRLLSTEAFF.